This TCR beta chain was profiled in a study of blood T cell repertoires in COVID-19. Whole-study context: The United States, Italy and Spain were the sources of the acute and convalescent COVID-19 samples.

Authors' analysis steps: Nucleated cell number was recorded as an estimate derived from reference gene primer amplification. Using immunoSEQ multiplex PCR, the repertoire was profiled, and TCRdb retains in-frame clones only, with some absent. From that table come the V and J calls and clone size; the DNA was used to work out D and trimming. Of over 300,000 clones in the sample, 70% to 90% were seen once. Living in under 30 US areas, the participants were between about 18 and 100 years of age. Participant-given clinical history determined each cohort assignment. The clonotype was recovered from a woman aged 30 to 39 who had recovered from COVID-19. What was sequenced was PBMCs or T cells enriched from blood (not recorded which).

The CDR3 region is CATSGRGQSNQPQHF. In DNA, the CDR3 is TGTGCCACCAGCGGCCGCGGGCAGAGCAATCAGCCCCAGCATTTT. The chain has TRBV15 and TRBJ1-5; D is ambiguous. Germline assignment: CDR1 LNHNV and CDR2 YYDKDF (reference sequence). Trimming stripped 5 bases from V and 1 base from J, with 12 bases between. The CDR3 extends over 15 amino acids.